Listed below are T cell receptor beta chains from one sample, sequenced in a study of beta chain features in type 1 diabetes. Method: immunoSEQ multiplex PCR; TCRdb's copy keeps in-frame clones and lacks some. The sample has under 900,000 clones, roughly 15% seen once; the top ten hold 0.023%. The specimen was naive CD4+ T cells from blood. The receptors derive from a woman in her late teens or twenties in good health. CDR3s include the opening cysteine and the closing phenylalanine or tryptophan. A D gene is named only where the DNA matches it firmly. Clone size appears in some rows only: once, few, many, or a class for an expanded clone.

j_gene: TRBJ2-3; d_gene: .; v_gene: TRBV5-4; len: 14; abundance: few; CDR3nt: TGTGCCAGCAGCTTGGAAGCAACCGGAGATACGCAGTATTTT; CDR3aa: CASSLEATGDTQYF
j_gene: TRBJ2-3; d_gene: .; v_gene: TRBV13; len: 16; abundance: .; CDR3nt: TGTGCCAGCAGCCAAGTCCTCCAGGGTATTGCAGATACGCAGTATTTT; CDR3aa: CASSQVLQGIADTQYF
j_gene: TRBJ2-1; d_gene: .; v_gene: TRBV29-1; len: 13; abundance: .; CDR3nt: TGCAGCGCAGGGGGACTAGTGGGAAATGAGCAGTTCTTC; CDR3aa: CSAGGLVGNEQFF
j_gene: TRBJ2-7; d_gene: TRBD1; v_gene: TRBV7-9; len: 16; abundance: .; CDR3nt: TGTGCCAGCAGCTCGAACGACAGGGGCAGCCCCTACGAGCAGTACTTC; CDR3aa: CASSSNDRGSPYEQYF
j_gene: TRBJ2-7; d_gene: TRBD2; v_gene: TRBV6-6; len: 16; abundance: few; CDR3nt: TGTGCCAGCAGTTACTTGGGACTAAAAGCCTCCTACGAGCAGTACTTC; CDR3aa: CASSYLGLKASYEQYF
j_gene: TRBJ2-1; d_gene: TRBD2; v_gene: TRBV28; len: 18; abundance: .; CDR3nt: TGTGCCAGCAGTTCCAGGGCTAGCGGGAGACTGGGGGTGTATGAGCAGTTCTTC; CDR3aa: CASSSRASGRLGVYEQFF
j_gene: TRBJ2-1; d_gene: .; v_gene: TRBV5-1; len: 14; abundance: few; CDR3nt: TGCGCCAGCAGCTTATGGCGTTTGGGGAATGAGCAGTTCTTC; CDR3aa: CASSLWRLGNEQFF
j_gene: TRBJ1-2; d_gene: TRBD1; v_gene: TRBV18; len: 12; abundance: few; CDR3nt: TGTGCCAGCTCCCTCACAGGGGATGGCTACACCTTC; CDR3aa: CASSLTGDGYTF
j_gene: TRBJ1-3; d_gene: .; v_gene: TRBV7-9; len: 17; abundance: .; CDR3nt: TGTGCCAGCAGCTACGGGACCGGGGGACCTTCTGGAAACACCATATATTTT; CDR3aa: CASSYGTGGPSGNTIYF
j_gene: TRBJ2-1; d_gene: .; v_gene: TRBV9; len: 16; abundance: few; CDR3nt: TGTGCCAGCAGCGTAGCTATGGGGAGAAAATACAATGAGCAGTTCTTC; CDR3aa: CASSVAMGRKYNEQFF
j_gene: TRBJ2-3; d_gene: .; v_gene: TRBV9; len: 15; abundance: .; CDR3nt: TGTGCCAGCGGCCCCCCCACCCCCTCCCTGGATACGCAGTATTTT; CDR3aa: CASGPPTPSLDTQYF
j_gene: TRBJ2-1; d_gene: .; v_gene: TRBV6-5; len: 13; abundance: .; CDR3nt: TGTGCCAGCAGTTACTCGCAGAGGCATGAGCAGTTCTTC; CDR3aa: CASSYSQRHEQFF
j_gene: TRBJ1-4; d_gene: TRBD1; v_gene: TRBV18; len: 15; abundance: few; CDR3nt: TGTGCCAGCTCACCACTAGGACAGGTGAATGAAAAACTGTTTTTT; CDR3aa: CASSPLGQVNEKLFF
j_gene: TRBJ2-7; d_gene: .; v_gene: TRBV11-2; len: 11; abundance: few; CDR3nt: TGTGCCAGCAGCTGGTACTACGAGCAGTACTTC; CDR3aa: CASSWYYEQYF
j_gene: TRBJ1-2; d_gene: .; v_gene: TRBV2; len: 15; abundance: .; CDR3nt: TGTGCCAGCAGTGAAGGTGGAGAACAGACCTATGGCTACACCTTC; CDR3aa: CASSEGGEQTYGYTF
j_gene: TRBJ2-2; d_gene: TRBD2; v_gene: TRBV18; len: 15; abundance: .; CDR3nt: TGTGCCAGCTCACCACAGCGGGAGACCACCGGGGAGCTGTTTTTT; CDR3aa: CASSPQRETTGELFF
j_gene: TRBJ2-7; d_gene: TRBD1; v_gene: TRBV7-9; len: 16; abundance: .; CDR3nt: TGTGCCAGCAGCTTAGGAGGCCGGGACAGGGCCTACGAGCAGTACTTC; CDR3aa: CASSLGGRDRAYEQYF
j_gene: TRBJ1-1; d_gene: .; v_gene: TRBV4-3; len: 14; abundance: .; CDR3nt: TGCGCCAGCAGCCAAGATATTGGGGAAACTGAAGCTTTCTTT; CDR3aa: CASSQDIGETEAFF
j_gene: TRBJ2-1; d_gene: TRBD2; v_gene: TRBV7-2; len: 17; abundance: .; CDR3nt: TGTGCCAGCAGCTTAGGTGCCCGGACTAGCGGCTACAATGAGCAGTTCTTC; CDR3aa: CASSLGARTSGYNEQFF
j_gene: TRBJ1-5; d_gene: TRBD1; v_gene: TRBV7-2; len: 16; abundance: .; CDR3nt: TGTGCCAGCAGCTCCGCACCCGGGACAGCGAACCGGCCCCAGCATTTT; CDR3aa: CASSSAPGTANRPQHF
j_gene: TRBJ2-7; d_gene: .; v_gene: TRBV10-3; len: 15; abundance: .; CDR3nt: TGTGCCATCAGTGGTGGGGGGAATCGGACTTACGAGCAGTACTTC; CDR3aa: CAISGGGNRTYEQYF
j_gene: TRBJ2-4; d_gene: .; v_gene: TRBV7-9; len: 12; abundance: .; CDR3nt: TGTGCCAGCAGCCGCGGGGAAAACATTCAGTACTTC; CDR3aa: CASSRGENIQYF
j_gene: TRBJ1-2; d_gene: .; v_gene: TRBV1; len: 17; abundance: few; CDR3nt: TGCACCAGCAGCCAAGAACTTGGGGTTCACCGGAACTATGGCTACACCTTC; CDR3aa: CTSSQELGVHRNYGYTF
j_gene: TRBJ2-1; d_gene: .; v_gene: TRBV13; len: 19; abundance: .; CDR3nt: TGTGCCAGCAGCCCAAGGAACATTTGGGCGAGGAGCTCCTACAATGAGCAGTTCTTC; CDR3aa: CASSPRNIWARSSYNEQFF
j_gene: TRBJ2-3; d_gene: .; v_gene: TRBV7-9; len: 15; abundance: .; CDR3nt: TGTGCCAGCAGCGGGCTACCGGCGGGGACAGATACGCAGTATTTT; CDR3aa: CASSGLPAGTDTQYF
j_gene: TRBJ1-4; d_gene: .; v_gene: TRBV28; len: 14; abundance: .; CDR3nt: TGTGCCAGCAGTTCGCGGGCGAAGGGTGAAAAACTGTTTTTT; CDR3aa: CASSSRAKGEKLFF